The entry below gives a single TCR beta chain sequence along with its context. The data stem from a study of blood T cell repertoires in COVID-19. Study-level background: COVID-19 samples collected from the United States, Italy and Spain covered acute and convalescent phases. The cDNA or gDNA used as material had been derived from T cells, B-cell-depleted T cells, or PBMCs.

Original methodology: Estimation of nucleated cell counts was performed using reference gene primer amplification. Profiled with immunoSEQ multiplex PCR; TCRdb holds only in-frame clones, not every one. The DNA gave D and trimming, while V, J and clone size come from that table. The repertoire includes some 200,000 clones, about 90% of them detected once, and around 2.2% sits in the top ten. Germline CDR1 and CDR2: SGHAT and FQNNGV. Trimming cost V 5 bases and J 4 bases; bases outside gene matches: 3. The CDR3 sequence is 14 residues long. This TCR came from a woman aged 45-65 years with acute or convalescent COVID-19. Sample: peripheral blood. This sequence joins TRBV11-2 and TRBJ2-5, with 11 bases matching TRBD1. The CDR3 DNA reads TGTGCCAGCAGCGCCGGACAGGGGGCAGAGACCCAGTACTTC. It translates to CASSAGQGAETQYF.